This is a list of T cell receptor beta chains from one sample in a study of cytomegalovirus exposure and HLA in healthy donors. TCRdb's copy holds only in-frame clones and misses some; the assay was immunoSEQ multiplex PCR. This table holds about 240,000 clones, around nine tenths found once. Input material: PBMCs. The receptors here all came from a man between 18 and 29 years old in good health and CMV-seronegative. CDR3s include the opening cysteine and the closing phenylalanine or tryptophan. A D gene is named only where the DNA matches it firmly. Rows may omit the clone size; those that give it use once, few, many or a size class.

J gene | D gene | V gene | clone size | CDR3 DNA | CDR3 protein
TRBJ1-1 | - | TRBV4-1 | - | TGCGCCAGCAGCCAAGTCTCGACTGTCTTTGAAGCTTTCTTT | CASSQVSTVFEAFF
TRBJ1-1 | - | TRBV5-4 | once | TGTGCCAGCAGCCTCAAGGAGAGAGCGAACACTGAAGCTTTCTTT | CASSLKERANTEAFF
TRBJ1-1 | - | TRBV10-3 | few | TGTGCCATTAGGAAACAAACAGGGAACACTGAAGCTTTCTTT | CAIRKQTGNTEAFF
TRBJ1-6 | - | TRBV19 | - | TGTGCCAGTAGTATGATTCAGGGTAATTCACCCCTCCACTTT | CASSMIQGNSPLHF
TRBJ1-4 | - | TRBV7-9 | - | TGTGCCAGCAGCCTCGACAGGCTTGGGGAAAAACTGTTTTTT | CASSLDRLGEKLFF
TRBJ2-7 | TRBD1 | TRBV5-4 | - | TGTGCCAGCAGCTGGGGGACAGTATACGAGCAGTACTTC | CASSWGTVYEQYF
TRBJ2-7 | TRBD1 | TRBV5-1 | - | TGCGCCAGCAGCTTAGGGACAGGGGCCGAGCAGTACTTC | CASSLGTGAEQYF
TRBJ1-2 | - | TRBV28 | - | TGTGCCAGCACCGCCGACCCCCCTAGAGGCTACACCTTC | CASTADPPRGYTF
TRBJ2-7 | TRBD2 | TRBV19 | - | TGTGCCAGCGCCGGGACTAGTGGCCACTACGAGCAGTACTTC | CASAGTSGHYEQYF
TRBJ2-1 | - | TRBV16 | - | TGTGCCAGCAGCCCTAGCTCCTACAATGAGCAGTTCTTC | CASSPSSYNEQFF
TRBJ2-3 | - | TRBV9 | - | TGTGCCAGCAGCTCAGCGGTGGGTAGCGCAACAGATACGCAGTATTTT | CASSSAVGSATDTQYF
TRBJ2-3 | - | TRBV7-8 | - | TGTGCCAGCAGCCGACTAGTGGTCACAGATACGCAGTATTTT | CASSRLVVTDTQYF
TRBJ2-7 | TRBD2 | TRBV9 | - | TGTGCCAGCAGCGTAGTACTAGCGGGAAGCGAGCAGTACTTC | CASSVVLAGSEQYF
TRBJ1-6 | - | TRBV27 | - | TGTGCCAGCAGTTTGGACGGGACCTATAATTCACCCCTCCACTTT | CASSLDGTYNSPLHF
TRBJ2-6 | TRBD2 | TRBV7-2 | - | TGTGCCAGCCGACCAAGAAGCGGGGGCGACTTTGGGGCCAACGTCCTGACTTTC | CASRPRSGGDFGANVLTF
TRBJ2-3 | - | TRBV27 | - | TGTGCCAGCAGTTTCTTGGCTGGTTTAATCTCAGATACGCAGTATTTT | CASSFLAGLISDTQYF
TRBJ1-1 | - | TRBV10-3 | - | TGTGCCATCAGGACAGTGTATGCTGAAGCTTTCTTT | CAIRTVYAEAFF
TRBJ2-1 | - | TRBV11-3 | few | TGTGCCAGCAGCTTATCAGGGGCGGGCGGTGAGCAGTTCTTC | CASSLSGAGGEQFF
TRBJ2-2 | - | TRBV5-3 | - | TGTGCCAGAAGCTTGGGGGGCCGGACCGGGGAGCTGTTTTTT | CARSLGGRTGELFF
TRBJ2-1 | - | TRBV28 | - | TGTGCCAGCAGTTTCCGAGACAAACCCAATGAGCAGTTCTTC | CASSFRDKPNEQFF
TRBJ2-7 | - | TRBV19 | - | TGTGCCAGTAGTGGGGCGTACGAGCAGTACTTC | CASSGAYEQYF
TRBJ1-3 | - | TRBV18 | - | TGTGCCAGCTCACCACCTTCGGGGGACTCTGGAAACACCATATATTTT | CASSPPSGDSGNTIYF
TRBJ1-2 | - | TRBV30 | - | TGTGCCTGGACCCCAGCTAACTATGGCTACACCTTC | CAWTPANYGYTF
TRBJ2-3 | - | TRBV29-1 | - | TGCAGCGTTGGAGGCCAGGGCGATACGCAGTATTTT | CSVGGQGDTQYF
TRBJ2-5 | - | TRBV5-1 | - | TGCGCCAGCAGCTTGGGAGGGGGGGACCAAGAGACCCAGTACTTC | CASSLGGGDQETQYF
TRBJ2-7 | - | TRBV7-3 | once | TGTGCCAGCAGCTTAACGGCGGGGCCCGGGAACGAGCAGTACTTC | CASSLTAGPGNEQYF
TRBJ1-4 | - | TRBV27 | - | TGTGCCAGCAGTTCCTCGGGGGGGGGTGATAATGAAAAACTGTTTTTT | CASSSSGGGDNEKLFF
TRBJ2-1 | - | TRBV12-1 | - | TGTGCCAGCAGCGAGAGCAACGAGCGGGAGACGAATGAGCAGTTCTTC | CASSESNERETNEQFF
TRBJ2-1 | TRBD2 | TRBV7-2 | - | TGTGCCAGCAGCCTAACCGGGACTAGCGGGGGGGCAGGTTTTAATGAGCAGTTCTTC | CASSLTGTSGGAGFNEQFF
TRBJ1-2 | - | TRBV5-5 | - | TGTGCCAGCAGCCAAAGGAGTAACTATGGCTACACCTTC | CASSQRSNYGYTF
TRBJ2-3 | TRBD1 | TRBV5-4 | - | TGTGCCAGCAGCGACGGACAGGACGGCACAGATACGCAGTATTTT | CASSDGQDGTDTQYF